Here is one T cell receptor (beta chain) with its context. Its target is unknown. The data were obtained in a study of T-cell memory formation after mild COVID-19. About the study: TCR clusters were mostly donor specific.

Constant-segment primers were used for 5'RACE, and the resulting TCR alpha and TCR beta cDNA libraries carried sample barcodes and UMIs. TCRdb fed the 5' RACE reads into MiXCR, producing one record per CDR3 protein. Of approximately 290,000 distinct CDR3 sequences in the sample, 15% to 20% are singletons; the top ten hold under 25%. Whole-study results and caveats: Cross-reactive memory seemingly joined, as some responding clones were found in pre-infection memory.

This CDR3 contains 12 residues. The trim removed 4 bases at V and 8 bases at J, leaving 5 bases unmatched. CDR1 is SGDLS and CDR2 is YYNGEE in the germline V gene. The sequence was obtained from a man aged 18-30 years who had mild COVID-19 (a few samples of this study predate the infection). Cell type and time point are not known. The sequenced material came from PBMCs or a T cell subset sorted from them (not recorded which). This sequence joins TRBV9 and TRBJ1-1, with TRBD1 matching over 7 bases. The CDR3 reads CASSPGQAEAFF. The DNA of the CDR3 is TGTGCCAGCAGCCCCGGACAGGCGGAAGCTTTCTTT.